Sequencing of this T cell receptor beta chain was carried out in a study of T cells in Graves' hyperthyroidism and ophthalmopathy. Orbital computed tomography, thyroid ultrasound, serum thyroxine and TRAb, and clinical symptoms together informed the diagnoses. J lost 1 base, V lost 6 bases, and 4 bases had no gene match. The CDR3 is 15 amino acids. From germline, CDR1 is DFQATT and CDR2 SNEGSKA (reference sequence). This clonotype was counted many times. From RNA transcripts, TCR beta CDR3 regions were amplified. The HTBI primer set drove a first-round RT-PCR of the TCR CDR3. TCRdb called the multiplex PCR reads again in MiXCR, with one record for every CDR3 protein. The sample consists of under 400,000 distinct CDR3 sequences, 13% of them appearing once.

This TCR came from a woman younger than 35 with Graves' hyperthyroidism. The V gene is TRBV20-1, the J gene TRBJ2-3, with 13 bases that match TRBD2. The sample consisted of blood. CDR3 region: CSAQGLAGGTDTQYF. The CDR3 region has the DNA TGCAGTGCCCAAGGACTAGCGGGGGGCACAGATACGCAGTATTTT.